The next 31 T cell receptor beta chains were all read from a single sample in a study of T cells in Graves' hyperthyroidism and ophthalmopathy. Amplified regions were TCR beta CDR3 sequences from RNA transcripts. The HTBI primer set drove a first-round RT-PCR of the TCR CDR3. TCRdb ran MiXCR on the multiplex PCR reads and lists one entry per CDR3 protein. This sample has 700,000 or so distinct CDR3 sequences, with roughly 15% found just once. Sequenced sample: blood. Every receptor here comes from a man younger than 35 with Graves' hyperthyroidism.

The rearrangement links TRBV7-9 to TRBJ2-7; TRBD2 agrees at 12 bases. CDR3 length: 16 amino acids. The V and J ends lost 1 base and 5 bases, in that order; junction bases with no gene match: 6. CDR1 is SEHNR and CDR2 is FQNEAQ in the germline V gene (reference sequence). The CDR3 sequence is CASSLGLAGGLDEQYF. The CDR3 bases are TGTGCCAGCAGCTTAGGGCTAGCGGGAGGGCTCGACGAGCAGTACTTC.

This clonotype was counted at least ten times. The chain uses TRBV27 and TRBJ2-7, with D hard to call. The CDR3 runs to 12 residues. Germline-derived CDR1 and CDR2 are MNHEY and SMNVEV (reference sequence). V lost 7 bases, J lost 0 bases, and 7 bases lay in between. The CDR3 DNA follows: TGTGCCAGCACAGCCAGCTCCTACGAGCAGTACTTC. Amino acid sequence: CASTASSYEQYF.

This sequence joins TRBV5-1 and TRBJ1-1, with 8 bases aligning to TRBD1. This CDR3 is 15 amino acids long. V shed 1 base and J 10 bases; nucleotides not matched to a gene: 12. The germline V gene has CDR1 SGHRS and CDR2 YFSETQ. CDR3 residues: CASSLLPGQEGRAFF. CDR3 nucleotides: TGCGCCAGCAGCTTGCTTCCGGGACAGGAAGGGAGAGCTTTCTTT. Using reference TRBV5-1 and TRBJ1-1 for the parts outside the CDR3, the full variable domain is KAGVTQTPRYLIKTRGQQVTLSCSPISGHRSVSWYQQTPGQGLQFLFEYFSETQRNKGNFPGRFSGRQFSNSRSEMNVSTLELGDSALYLCASSLLPGQEGRAFFGQGTRLTVV.

This clonotype was picked up many times. The chain couples TRBV7-9 to TRBJ2-7; D perhaps matches TRBD1 (5 bases). CDR3 length equals 14 residues. V was trimmed by 3 bases and J by 1 base, leaving 10 bases between them. Germline CDR1 is SEHNR and CDR2 is FQNEAQ (reference sequence). The CDR3, as DNA: TGTGCCAGCAGCTTTCAGGGAAGGTCCTACGAGCAGTACTTC. Translated, it gives CASSFQGRSYEQYF.

This chain links TRBV7-2 with TRBJ2-3; weak D call: TRBD1 (5 bases). Germline V lookup: CDR1 SGHTA, CDR2 FQGNSA. CDR3 size: 15 residues. V dropped 7 bases and J dropped 1 base, with 15 bases sitting between them. The CDR3 bases are TGTGCCAGCATAACCGCCCTAGGGGGCACAGATACGCAGTATTTT. Translated, it gives CASITALGGTDTQYF.

J is TRBJ1-2 and V is TRBV20-1; 7 nucleotides line up with TRBD1. Germline V gene data show CDR1 as DFQATT and CDR2 as SNEGSKA (reference sequence). The trim removed 1 base at V and 5 bases at J, leaving 4 bases unmatched. This CDR3 is 13 amino acids long. The CDR3 DNA follows: TGCAGTGCTAGAGTCACAGGGGTATATGGCTACACCTTC. It specifies CSARVTGVYGYTF.

The chain employs TRBV28 and TRBJ1-5; 7 nucleotides align to TRBD1. The CDR3 loop spans 14 amino acids. The germline V gene has CDR1 MDHEN and CDR2 SYDVKM. V shed 11 bases and J 0 bases; nucleotides not matched to a gene: 7. The CDR3 protein is CAGRDSHSNQPQHF. The CDR3 DNA follows: TGTGCCGGCCGGGACAGCCATAGCAATCAGCCCCAGCATTTT.

This clonotype was counted many times. The chain is built from TRBV6-1 and TRBJ1-1, with 8 bases matching TRBD1. The CDR3 covers 11 residues. Losses at the gene ends were 6 bases for V and 7 bases for J; bases not matched to a gene: 1. Germline V lookup: CDR1 MNHNS, CDR2 SASEGT. In nucleotides, the CDR3 is TGTGCCAGCAGGGGACAGGTTGAAGCTTTCTTT. Translating it yields CASRGQVEAFF.

The DNA for the CDR3 is TGCAGTGCTGTCGGCCACGGACAGGGGCCCGGGGAGCTGTTTTTT. Translating gives CSAVGHGQGPGELFF. V usage is TRBV20-1 and J usage is TRBJ2-2; 9 nucleotides line up with TRBD1. With V trimmed by 5 bases and J by 6 bases, 10 bases remained unmatched. This CDR3 is built from 15 residues. Germline CDR1 is DFQATT and CDR2 is SNEGSKA (reference sequence).

The chain joins TRBV9 to TRBJ2-1; D not certain. The V gene lost 0 bases and the J gene lost 5 bases, with 18 bases spanning the gap. Germline V gene sequence: CDR1 SGDLS, CDR2 YYNGEE. The CDR3 has 17 residues. The chain's CDR3 is CASSVVGSNLKNNEQFF. The CDR3 DNA sequence: TGTGCCAGCAGCGTAGTGGGGTCTAACCTAAAGAACAATGAGCAGTTCTTC.

This clonotype was seen at least ten times. CDR3 bases: TGTGCCAGCAGCCGCGGACTAGTAGTATCCTACGAGCAGTACTTC. Encoded protein: CASSRGLVVSYEQYF. V and J are TRBV7-8 and TRBJ2-7; 7 bases agree with TRBD2. With 5 bases clipped from V and 1 base from J, the junction kept 8 bases outside the gene matches. CDR1 is SGHVS, CDR2 FQNEAQ, per germline. There are 15 residues in the CDR3.

The rearrangement uses TRBV5-1 and TRBJ2-1; 13 bases fit TRBD2. The V segment lost 4 bases and the J segment 8 bases; nucleotides outside the gene matches: 3. The length of the CDR3 is 14 residues. Germline V gene sequence: CDR1 SGHRS, CDR2 YFSETQ. The CDR3 spells CASSRTSGSDEQFF. The CDR3 DNA reads TGCGCCAGCAGCCGGACTAGCGGGAGTGATGAGCAGTTCTTC.

This chain uses TRBV24-1 with TRBJ1-2; D not resolved. In germline, CDR1 is KGHDR, CDR2 SFDVKD. V was pared by 3 bases and J by 5 bases, with 12 bases between. The CDR3 contains 14 residues. CDR3 amino acids: CATSDPGRFYGYTF. CDR3 sequence (DNA): TGTGCCACCAGTGATCCCGGACGTTTTTATGGCTACACCTTC.

This clonotype was counted many times. The V gene is TRBV28, the J gene TRBJ2-5, with 7 bases lining up with TRBD2. Germline CDR1 MDHEN, CDR2 SYDVKM. The CDR3 consists of 14 residues. V shed 6 bases, J shed 1 base, and the junction held 5 bases outside the gene matches. The CDR3 nucleotides are TGTGCCAGCAGGGGGGGGGGACCCCAAGAGACCCAGTACTTC. This gives the protein CASRGGGPQETQYF.

On this clonotype itself: This could be a read error, since a much larger clone is one nucleotide away. This chain connects TRBV5-1 to TRBJ2-1; 8 nucleotides align to TRBD1. CDR1 SGHRS and CDR2 YFSETQ come from the germline V gene. The CDR3 spans 12 residues. The CDR3 loop is CATADRENEQSF. The CDR3 DNA is TGCGCCACCGCGGACAGGGAGAATGAGCAGTCCTTC.

This chain joins TRBV28 and TRBJ1-1; no clear D gene. The CDR3 runs to 12 residues. The germline V and J ends were trimmed by 4 bases and 8 bases, with 11 bases remaining between them. Germline V gene data show CDR1 as MDHEN and CDR2 as SYDVKM. CDR3 DNA: TGTGCCAGCAGTTCGCCGATGTTAGAAGCTTTCTTT. Translated: CASSSPMLEAFF.

This clonotype appeared many times. The V and J genes are TRBV28 and TRBJ2-5, with 10 bases identical to TRBD2. CDR1 is MDHEN, CDR2 SYDVKM, per germline. The CDR3 has 15 amino acids. V shed 5 bases and J 2 bases; nucleotides not matched to a gene: 5. CDR3 sequence: CASSQWTSGQETQYF. The CDR3 DNA sequence: TGTGCCAGCAGTCAATGGACTAGCGGTCAAGAGACCCAGTACTTC.

This clonotype has more than one count but fewer than ten. The chain couples TRBV4-1 to TRBJ2-1; 8 positions match TRBD1. This CDR3 has 15 residues. Germline-derived CDR1 and CDR2 are MGHRA and YSYEKL. Trimming removed 3 bases from V and 12 bases from J; junction bases left unmatched: 13. CDR3 in amino acids: CASSQIADRELGQFF. In DNA, the CDR3 is TGCGCCAGCAGCCAGATTGCGGACAGGGAGCTCGGGCAGTTCTTC.

For this clonotype: One end of the junction varies from germline; a read error may be responsible. V usage is TRBV18 and J usage is TRBJ2-7; D remains unclear. The germline V gene encodes CDR1 KGHSH and CDR2 LQKENI. The CDR3 covers 12 residues. CDR3 bases: TGTGCCAGCCCACCACAAATCCGTGAGCAGTACTTC. It translates to CASPPQIREQYF. The full variable domain, in which reference TRBV18 and TRBJ2-7 provide the parts outside the CDR3, is NAGVMQNPRHLVRRRGQEARLRCSPMKGHSHVYWYRQLPEEGLKFMVYLQKENIIDESGMPKERFSAEFPKEGPSILRIQQVVRGDSAAYFCASPPQIREQYFGPGTRLTVT.

This clonotype was seen many times. The genes are TRBV28 and TRBJ2-5; 8 bases are shared with TRBD1. The CDR3 is made up of 13 amino acids. Trimming at V came to 5 bases and at J to 11 bases, leaving 10 bases not matched to a gene. Germline assignment: CDR1 MDHEN and CDR2 SYDVKM. CDR3 bases: TGTGCCAGCAGTCCGATAGGACAGGGCAAACAGTACTTC. Translated: CASSPIGQGKQYF. Together with reference TRBV28 and TRBJ2-5, the CDR3 gives the full variable domain: DVKVTQSSRYLVKRTGEKVFLECVQDMDHENMFWYRQDPGLGLRLIYFSYDVKMKEKGDIPEGYSVSREKKERFSLILESASTNQTSMYLCASSPIGQGKQYFGPGTRLLVL.

Ten or more counts support this clonotype. V is TRBV30 and J is TRBJ2-7; D is perhaps TRBD1 (6 bases). Germline V gene lookup returns CDR1 GTSNPN and CDR2 SVGIG (reference sequence). This CDR3 region has 14 residues. V dropped 2 bases and J dropped 5 bases, with 16 bases sitting between them. CDR3 in amino acids: CAWSPQGWYHEQYF. The CDR3, as DNA: TGTGCCTGGAGTCCCCAGGGGTGGTATCACGAGCAGTACTTC.

This clonotype was seen repeatedly, ten times or more. The chain links TRBV28 to TRBJ2-5; 7 nucleotides line up with TRBD1. CDR3 length: 17 residues. V was pared by 5 bases and J by 1 base, with 13 bases of the junction left unmatched. The germline V gene has CDR1 MDHEN and CDR2 SYDVKM. CDR3 nucleotides: TGTGCCAGCAGTCCCCAGTCCGACAGGGTAACCCAAGAGACCCAGTACTTC. It yields the protein CASSPQSDRVTQETQYF.

This sequence joins TRBV9 and TRBJ2-1, with D tentatively TRBD1 (5 bases). There are 13 residues in the CDR3. Germline CDR1 and CDR2: SGDLS and YYNGEE. V lost 0 bases and J lost 7, with 8 bases in between. Here the CDR3 DNA reads TGTGCCAGCAGCGTAGCAGGGAATAATGAGCAGTTCTTC. Encoded protein: CASSVAGNNEQFF.

This clonotype came up many times. The chain uses TRBV11-2 and TRBJ2-3; a possible D gene is TRBD2 (7 bases). The CDR3 length is 14 residues. V was trimmed by 5 bases and J by 4 bases, leaving 13 bases between them. From germline, CDR1 is SGHAT and CDR2 FQNNGV. This CDR3 is CASSTLGGADTQYF. The CDR3 DNA reads TGTGCCAGCAGCACCCTAGGGGGGGCAGATACGCAGTATTTT.

The V call is TRBV5-1, the J call TRBJ2-7, with D maybe TRBD1 (6 bases). The germline CDR1 and CDR2 sequences are SGHRS and YFSETQ. Trimming left V 7 bases short and J 2 bases short, with 19 bases between. The CDR3 has 15 residues. CDR3 nucleotides: TGCGCCAGCTCCTCAGGGGCGGCGACCCCCTACGAGCAGTACTTC. Its translation is CASSSGAATPYEQYF.

This clonotype appeared a few times. This rearrangement joins TRBV27 to TRBJ1-6; TRBD1 is a possible D gene (5 bases). The length of the CDR3 is 15 residues. V lost 6 bases to trimming and J lost 7 bases, with 16 bases between them. Germline loops: CDR1 MNHEY, CDR2 SMNVEV (reference sequence). CDR3 residues: CASRPQGGVNSPLHF. In nucleotides, the CDR3 is TGTGCCAGCAGACCTCAGGGAGGGGTCAATTCACCCCTCCACTTT.

The sample holds a few counts of this clonotype. The chain recombines TRBV4-1 with TRBJ1-1; the D gene is possibly TRBD1 (5 bases). The CDR3 spans 15 residues. V lost 3 bases and J lost 0, with 11 bases in between. The germline V gene has CDR1 MGHRA and CDR2 YSYEKL. The CDR3 DNA reads as TGCGCCAGCAGCCAGCGGACAACGGTGAACACTGAAGCTTTCTTT. Translating gives CASSQRTTVNTEAFF.

The rearrangement uses TRBV20-1 and TRBJ1-5, with D unclear. Germline V gene lookup returns CDR1 DFQATT and CDR2 SNEGSKA (reference sequence). V was pared by 1 base and J by 1 base, with 5 bases between. CDR3 length: 13 amino acids. In DNA form, the CDR3 reads TGCAGTGCTAGAGGGCACAGCAATCAGCCCCAGCATTTT. Translating it yields CSARGHSNQPQHF.

This clonotype was seen repeatedly, ten times or more. V gene TRBV29-1 combines with J gene TRBJ1-4; no clear D. Looked up from germline, CDR1 is SQVTM and CDR2 is ANQGSEA. The V end lost 1 base, the J end lost 0 bases, and 6 bases lay between the germline ends. The CDR3 is 14 residues long. The CDR3: CSVEGTATNEKLFF. The CDR3 coding sequence is TGCAGCGTTGAAGGGACTGCAACTAATGAAAAACTGTTTTTT. Full variable domain (rest looked up from reference TRBV29-1 and TRBJ1-4): SAVISQKPSRDICQRGTSLTIQCQVDSQVTMMFWYRQQPGQSLTLIATANQGSEATYESGFVIDKFPISRPNLTFSTLTVSNMSPEDSSIYLCSVEGTATNEKLFFGSGTQLSVL.

CDR3 residues: CASSLAAFLLAGGNNEQFF. DNA for the CDR3: TGCGCCAGCAGCTTGGCGGCCTTCCTACTAGCGGGAGGGAACAATGAGCAGTTCTTC. The chain combines TRBV5-1 with TRBJ2-1, with 13 bases identical to TRBD2. V lost 0 bases, J lost 5 bases, and 11 bases stayed unmatched. In germline, CDR1 is SGHRS, CDR2 YFSETQ. This CDR3 spans 19 amino acids.

This clonotype turned up a few times. V gene TRBV18 combines with J gene TRBJ1-6, with D possibly TRBD1 on 6 matching bases. The CDR3 contains 16 residues. Trimming cost V 5 bases and J 7 bases, with 18 bases left between them. Germline V gene lookup returns CDR1 KGHSH and CDR2 LQKENI. The CDR3 nucleotides are TGTGCCAGCTCAGCGGGACAAACGATAGAGAATTCACCCCTCCACTTT. Translated, it gives CASSAGQTIENSPLHF.